This T cell receptor beta chain was sequenced during a study of blood T cells in healthy people across ages. CDR3 length: 14 residues. The V end was cut by 7 bases, the J end by 2 bases, with 12 bases between. The use of a sample-barcoded 5' primer and a J-beta primer mix characterized a second PCR of about 7 to 12 cycles. TCRdb re-called the 5' RACE reads with MiXCR, one entry per CDR3 protein. The sample shows some 900,000 distinct CDR3 sequences, 48% of them seen only once. This sequence originates from a man in his thirties or forties in good health. This chain joins TRBV12-3 or TRBV12-4 and TRBJ2-1; TRBD1 is a possible D gene (6 bases). Sequenced: blood. The CDR3: CASKGQLAYNEQFF. CDR3 DNA sequence: TGTGCCAGCAAAGGACAGCTCGCCTACAATGAGCAGTTCTTC.